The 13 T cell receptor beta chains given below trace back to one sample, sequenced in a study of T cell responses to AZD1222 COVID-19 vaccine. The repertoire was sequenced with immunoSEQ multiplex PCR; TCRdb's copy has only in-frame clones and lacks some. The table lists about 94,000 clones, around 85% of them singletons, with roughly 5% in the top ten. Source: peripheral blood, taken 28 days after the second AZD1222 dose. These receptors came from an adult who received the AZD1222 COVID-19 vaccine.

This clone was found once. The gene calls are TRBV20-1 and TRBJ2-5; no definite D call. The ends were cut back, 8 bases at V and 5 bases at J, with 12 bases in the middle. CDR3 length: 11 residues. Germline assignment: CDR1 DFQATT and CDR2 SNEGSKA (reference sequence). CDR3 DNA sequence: TGCAGTTCGGAAGTCGGGGAGACCCAGTACTTC. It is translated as CSSEVGETQYF.

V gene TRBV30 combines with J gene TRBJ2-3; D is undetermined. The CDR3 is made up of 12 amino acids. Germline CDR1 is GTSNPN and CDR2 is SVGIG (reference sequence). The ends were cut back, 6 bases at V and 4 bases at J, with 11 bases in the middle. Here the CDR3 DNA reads TGTGCCTGTGATATCAACGCAGATACGCAGTATTTT. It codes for CACDINADTQYF.

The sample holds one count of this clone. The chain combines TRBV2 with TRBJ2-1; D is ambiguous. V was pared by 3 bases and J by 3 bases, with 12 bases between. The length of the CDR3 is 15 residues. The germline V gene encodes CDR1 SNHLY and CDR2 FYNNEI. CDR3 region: CASSDFTHNYNEQFF. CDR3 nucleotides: TGTGCCAGCAGTGACTTCACACACAACTACAATGAGCAGTTCTTC.

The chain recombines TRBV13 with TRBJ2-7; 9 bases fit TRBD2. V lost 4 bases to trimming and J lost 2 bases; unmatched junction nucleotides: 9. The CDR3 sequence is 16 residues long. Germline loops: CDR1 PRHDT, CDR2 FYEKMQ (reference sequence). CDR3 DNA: TGTGCCAGCAGCTCACCTTCTAGACTAGCGGCCTACGAGCAGTACTTC. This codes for CASSSPSRLAAYEQYF.

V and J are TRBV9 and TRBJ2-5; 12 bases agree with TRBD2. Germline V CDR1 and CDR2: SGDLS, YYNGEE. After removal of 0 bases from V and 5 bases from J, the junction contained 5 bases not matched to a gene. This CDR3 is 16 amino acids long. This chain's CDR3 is CASSVGLAGGPETQYF. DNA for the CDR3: TGTGCCAGCAGCGTAGGGCTAGCGGGAGGGCCTGAGACCCAGTACTTC.

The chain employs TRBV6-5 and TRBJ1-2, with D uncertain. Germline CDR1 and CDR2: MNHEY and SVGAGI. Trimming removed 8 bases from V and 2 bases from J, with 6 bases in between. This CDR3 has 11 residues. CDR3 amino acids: CASGGNYGYTF. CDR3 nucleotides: TGTGCCAGCGGCGGGAACTATGGCTACACCTTC.

This chain's CDR3 is CASSVGGQGDSEAFF. The CDR3 coding sequence is TGTGCCAGCAGCGTAGGTGGACAGGGGGATTCTGAAGCTTTCTTT. This chain joins TRBV9 and TRBJ1-1, with TRBD1 identical over 10 bases. CDR1 SGDLS and CDR2 YYNGEE come from the germline V gene. The CDR3 covers 15 residues. Trimming cost V 0 bases and J 6 bases; bases outside gene matches: 5.

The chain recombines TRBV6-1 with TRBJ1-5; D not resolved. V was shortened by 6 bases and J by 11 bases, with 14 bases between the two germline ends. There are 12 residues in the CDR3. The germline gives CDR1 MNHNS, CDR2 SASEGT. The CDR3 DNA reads TGTGCCAGCAGCAGTGCGGTATCAGCCCAGCATTTT. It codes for CASSSAVSAQHF.

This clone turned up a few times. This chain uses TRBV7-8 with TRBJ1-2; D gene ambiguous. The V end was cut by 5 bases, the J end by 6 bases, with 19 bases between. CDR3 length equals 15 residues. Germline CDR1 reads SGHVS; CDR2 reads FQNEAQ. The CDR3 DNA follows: TGTGCCAGCAGCCTCCCCCGCCGAGGCTTCGATGGCTACACCTTC. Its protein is CASSLPRRGFDGYTF.

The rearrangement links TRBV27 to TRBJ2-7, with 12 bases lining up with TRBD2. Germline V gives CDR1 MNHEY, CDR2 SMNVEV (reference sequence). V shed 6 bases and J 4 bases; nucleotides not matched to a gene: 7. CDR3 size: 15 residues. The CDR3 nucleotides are TGTGCCAGCAGGGATCTAGCGGGAGGGCCTTACGAGCAGTACTTC. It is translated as CASRDLAGGPYEQYF.

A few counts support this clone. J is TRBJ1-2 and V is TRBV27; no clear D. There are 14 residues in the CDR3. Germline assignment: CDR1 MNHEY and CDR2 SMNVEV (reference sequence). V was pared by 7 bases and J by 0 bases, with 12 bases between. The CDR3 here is CASKQTIANYGYTF. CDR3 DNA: TGTGCCAGCAAGCAGACAATAGCTAACTATGGCTACACCTTC.

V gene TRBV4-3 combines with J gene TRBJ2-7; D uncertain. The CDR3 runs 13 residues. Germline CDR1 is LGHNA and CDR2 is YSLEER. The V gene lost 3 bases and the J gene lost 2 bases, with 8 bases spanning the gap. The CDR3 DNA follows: TGCGCCAGCAGCCACGGGCCTGCCTACGAGCAGTACTTC. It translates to CASSHGPAYEQYF.

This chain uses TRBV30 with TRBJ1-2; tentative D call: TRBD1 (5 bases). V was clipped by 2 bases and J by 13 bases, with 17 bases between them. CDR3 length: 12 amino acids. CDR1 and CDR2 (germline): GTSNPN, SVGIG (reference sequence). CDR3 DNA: TGTGCCTGGAGTAACCTATACGGGGACGGCACCTTC. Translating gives CAWSNLYGDGTF.